Below are 7 T cell receptor beta chains sequenced from a single sample in a study of blood T cell repertoires in COVID-19. Sequencing used immunoSEQ multiplex PCR; TCRdb keeps in-frame clones, though not all of them. The repertoire holds some 340,000 clones, with 85% as singletons. The sample consisted of peripheral blood. The receptors shown here come from a woman aged 18-29 years with acute or convalescent COVID-19.

This clone was seen only a few times. The V call is TRBV28, the J call TRBJ1-4, with TRBD1 matching 8 bases. The CDR3 consists of 14 residues. After removal of 3 bases from V and 7 bases from J, the junction contained 4 bases not matched to a gene. Germline V gene data show CDR1 as MDHEN and CDR2 as SYDVKM. DNA of the CDR3: TGTGCCAGCAGTTTTGTAGACAGGGGTGAAAAACTGTTTTTT. This codes for CASSFVDRGEKLFF.

This chain connects TRBV23-1 to TRBJ1-1; 7 bases line up with TRBD1. TRBV23-1 is identified as an open reading frame with a role that is uncertain. The length of the CDR3 is 16 residues. The junction had 11 bases not matched to a gene; V was cut back by 4 bases and J by 3 bases. CDR3 amino acids: CASSRSPTGFHTEAFF. The CDR3 DNA follows: TGCGCCAGCAGTCGTTCACCGACAGGGTTTCACACTGAAGCTTTCTTT.

This clone was found once. A read error may produce the germline difference seen at one junction end. The chain couples TRBV29-1 to TRBJ1-2, with TRBD1 identical over 8 bases. Germline CDR1 SQVTM, CDR2 ANQGSEA. CDR3 length equals 15 residues. The CDR3 nucleotides read TGCTGCGTTCCGCCTTCCTCAGGGGGCGCGGGTGGCTACACCTTC. Translated, it gives CCVPPSSGGAGGYTF.

V gene TRBV9 combines with J gene TRBJ2-5; tentative D call: TRBD1 (6 bases). This CDR3 is 15 amino acids long. Trimming took off 3 bases at V and 5 bases at J, with 17 bases between the two ends. Germline V gene lookup returns CDR1 SGDLS and CDR2 YYNGEE. Here the CDR3 DNA reads TGTGCCAGCAGCGAATGGGACACCCTTCGGGAGACCCAGTACTTC. Translating gives CASSEWDTLRETQYF.

The rearrangement joins TRBV7-2 to TRBJ1-2; D possibly corresponds to TRBD1 (5 bases). V was shortened by 5 bases and J by 4 bases, with 14 bases between the two germline ends. The V gene's germline CDR1 is SGHTA and CDR2 FQGNSA. This CDR3 is built from 14 residues. The CDR3 sequence: CASSPGGTVYGYTF. CDR3 in DNA: TGTGCCAGCAGCCCCGGCGGGACGGTCTATGGCTACACCTTC. The full variable domain, with the rest looked up from reference TRBV7-2 and TRBJ1-2, is GAGVSQSPSNKVTEKGKDVELRCDPISGHTALYWYRQSLGQGLEFLIYFQGNSAPDKSGLPSDRFSAERTGGSVSTLTIQRTQQEDSAVYLCASSPGGTVYGYTFGSGTRLTVV.

This clone showed up just a few times. V gene TRBV3-1 (or the pseudogene TRBV3-2) combines with J gene TRBJ1-2; TRBD1 matches 7 bases. This CDR3 spans 14 amino acids. With V trimmed by 0 bases and J by 4 bases, 2 bases remained unmatched. Germline V lookup: CDR1 LGHDT, CDR2 YNNKEL (reference sequence). CDR3 region: CASSQDQGGYGYTF. The CDR3 region has the DNA TGTGCCAGCAGCCAAGATCAGGGGGGCTATGGCTACACCTTC.

In this sample, this clone turned up once. The rearrangement uses TRBV4-1 and TRBJ1-2; 7 bases align to TRBD1. The CDR3 sequence is 17 residues long. Per the germline V gene, CDR1 is MGHRA and CDR2 is YSYEKL. The V and J ends lost 7 bases and 4 bases, in that order; junction bases with no gene match: 18. The CDR3 coding sequence is TGCGCCAGCAATGATAAGCTGGGCGACAGGGAATCCTATGGCTACACCTTC. Its protein product is CASNDKLGDRESYGYTF.